This entry features one T cell receptor (beta chain) sequence. Its antigen is currently unknown. The data are from a study of T cell responses to AZD1222 COVID-19 vaccine. Data came from immunoSEQ multiplex PCR; TCRdb stores just in-frame clones and leaves some out. The sample lists some 100,000 clones, 85% to 90% occurring once. Germline V gene data show CDR1 as WNHNN and CDR2 as SYGVQD (reference sequence). With 2 bases removed from V and 5 bases from J, the gap between germline ends came to 9 bases. The CDR3 has 13 amino acids. Overall study results and limits: Clonal diversity may have been underestimated, and the donors were mostly white British, with more females than males.

This chain connects TRBV10-1 to TRBJ1-1; D is uncertain. Sequenced material: peripheral blood, taken on day 0 of AZD1222 vaccination. The TCR comes from an adult in good health. CDR3 residues: CASSEILGTEAFF. Written as DNA, the CDR3 is TGCGCCAGCAGTGAGATTCTAGGGACTGAAGCTTTCTTT.